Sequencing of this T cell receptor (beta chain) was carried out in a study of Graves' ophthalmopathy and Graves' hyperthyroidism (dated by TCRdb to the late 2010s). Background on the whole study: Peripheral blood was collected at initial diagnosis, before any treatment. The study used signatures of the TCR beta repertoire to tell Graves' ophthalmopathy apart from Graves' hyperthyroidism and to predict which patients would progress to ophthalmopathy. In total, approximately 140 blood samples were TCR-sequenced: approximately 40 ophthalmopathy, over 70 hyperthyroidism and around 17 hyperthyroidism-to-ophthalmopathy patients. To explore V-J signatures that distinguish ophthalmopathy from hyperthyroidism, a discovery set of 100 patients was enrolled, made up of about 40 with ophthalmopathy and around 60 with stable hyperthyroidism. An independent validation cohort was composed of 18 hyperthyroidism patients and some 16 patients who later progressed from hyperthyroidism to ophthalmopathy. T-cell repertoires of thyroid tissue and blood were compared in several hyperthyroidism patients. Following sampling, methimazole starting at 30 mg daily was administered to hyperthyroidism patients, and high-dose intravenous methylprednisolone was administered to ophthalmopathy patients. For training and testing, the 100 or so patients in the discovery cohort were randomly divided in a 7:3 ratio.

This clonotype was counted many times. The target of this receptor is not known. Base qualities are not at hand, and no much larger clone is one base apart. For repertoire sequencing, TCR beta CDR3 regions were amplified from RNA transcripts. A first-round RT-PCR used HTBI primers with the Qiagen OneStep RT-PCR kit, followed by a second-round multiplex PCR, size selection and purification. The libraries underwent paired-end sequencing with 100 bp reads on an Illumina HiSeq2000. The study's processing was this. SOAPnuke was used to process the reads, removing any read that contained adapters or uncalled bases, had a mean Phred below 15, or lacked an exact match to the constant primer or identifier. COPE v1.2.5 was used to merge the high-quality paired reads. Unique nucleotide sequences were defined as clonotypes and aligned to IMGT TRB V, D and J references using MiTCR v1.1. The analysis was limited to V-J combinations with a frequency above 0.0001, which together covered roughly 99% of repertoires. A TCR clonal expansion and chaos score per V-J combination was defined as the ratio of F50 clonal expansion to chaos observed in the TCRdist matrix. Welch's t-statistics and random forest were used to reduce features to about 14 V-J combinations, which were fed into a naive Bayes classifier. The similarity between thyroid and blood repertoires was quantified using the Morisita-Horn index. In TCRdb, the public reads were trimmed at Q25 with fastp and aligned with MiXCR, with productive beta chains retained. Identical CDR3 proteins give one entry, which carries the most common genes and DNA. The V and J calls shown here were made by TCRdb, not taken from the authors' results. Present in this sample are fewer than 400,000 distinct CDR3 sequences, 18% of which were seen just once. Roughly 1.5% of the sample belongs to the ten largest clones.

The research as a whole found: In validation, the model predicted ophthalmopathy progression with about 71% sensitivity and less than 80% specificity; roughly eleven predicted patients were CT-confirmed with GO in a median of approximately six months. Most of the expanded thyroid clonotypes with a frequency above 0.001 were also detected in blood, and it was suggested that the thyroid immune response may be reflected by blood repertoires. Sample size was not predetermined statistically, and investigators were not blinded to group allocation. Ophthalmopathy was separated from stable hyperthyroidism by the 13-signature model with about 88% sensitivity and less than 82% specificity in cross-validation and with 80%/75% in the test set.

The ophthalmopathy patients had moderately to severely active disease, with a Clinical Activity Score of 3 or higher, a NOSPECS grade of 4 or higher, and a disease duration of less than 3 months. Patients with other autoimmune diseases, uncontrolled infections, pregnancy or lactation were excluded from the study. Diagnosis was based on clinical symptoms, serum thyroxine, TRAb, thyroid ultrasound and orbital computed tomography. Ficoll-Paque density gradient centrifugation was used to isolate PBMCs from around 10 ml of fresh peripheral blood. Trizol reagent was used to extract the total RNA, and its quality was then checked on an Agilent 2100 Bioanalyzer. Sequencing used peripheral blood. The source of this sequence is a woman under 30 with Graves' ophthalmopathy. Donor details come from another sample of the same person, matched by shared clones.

The DNA sequence reads TGCGCCAGCAGTGAATCGGCGAAGGGCTATCAGCCCCAGCATTTT. It translates to CASSESAKGYQPQHF. Here the chain combines TRBV10-1 and TRBJ1-5, with the D gene call left open. V is clipped by 3 bases and J by 5 bases, and the sequence between their germline boundaries is 14 bases long. CDR1 and CDR2, per the germline V gene (reference sequence), are WNHNN and SYGVQD. Inclusive of the bounding cysteine and phenylalanine, the CDR3 is 15 residues long. Only the CDR3 portion is preserved as DNA: 45 bases, with reading frame beginning at the first base.